This T cell receptor (beta chain) is drawn from a study of identical twins. Overall study findings and caveats: Zero-insertion results could be subject to partial confounding by invariant MAIT and iNKT cells. Findings came from cross-sectional statistics, without long-term follow-up of donors.

TCRdb analysed the 5' RACE reads with MiXCR anew, one entry per CDR3 protein. The sample contains some 900,000 distinct CDR3 sequences, about 12% of which appear only once. After removal of 10 bases from V and 6 bases from J, the junction contained 15 bases not matched to a gene. The CDR3 has 14 residues. Germline CDR1 is ENHRY and CDR2 is SYGVKD. On this clonotype itself: Its target is unknown.

This same sample was also part of a study on yellow fever vaccine responses in identical twins.

Material: PBMCs. The TCR sequence derives from a woman aged 18-29 years in good health. The chain joins TRBV10-3 to TRBJ2-7; TRBD2 matches at 7 bases. The CDR3 is CATGGGGAVGEQYF. As DNA, the CDR3 is TGTGCCACCGGCGGGGGAGGGGCCGTCGGCGAGCAGTACTTC.